The clone carrying this TCR beta chain was found a few times. As yet, its antigen is unknown. CDR3 length equals 17 residues. V lost 0 bases, J lost 0 bases, and 15 bases lay in between. In germline, CDR1 is KGHSH, CDR2 LQKENI. It was via CD45RO/CCR7/CD25/CD127/CD95/CD27 that CD4+ naive, central memory, regulatory and stem cell-like memory cells were sorted. Every isolated RNA sample was fully reverse transcribed, so sequencing captured expressed TCRB transcripts. An average of approximately 4 million reads was obtained for naive, central memory and regulatory T cell samples. Sequenced by immunoSEQ multiplex PCR; TCRdb stores in-frame clones only, minus some. The table has about 38,000 clones, roughly two thirds seen once. The data stem from a study of beta chain features in type 1 diabetes. Study summary: Sorted cells examined across all samples numbered 107,917,701. Whole-study findings and limits: The naive, central memory and Treg TCRB repertoires showed an apparent similarity that was greater among patients than among healthy donors.

This rearrangement joins TRBV18 to TRBJ2-7; no definite D call. The sequenced material came from Tregs from blood. The source is a woman in her twenties or thirties in good health. The CDR3 loop reads CASSPPIGSPFSYEQYF. DNA of the CDR3: TGTGCCAGCTCACCACCGATTGGTAGCCCCTTCTCCTACGAGCAGTACTTC.